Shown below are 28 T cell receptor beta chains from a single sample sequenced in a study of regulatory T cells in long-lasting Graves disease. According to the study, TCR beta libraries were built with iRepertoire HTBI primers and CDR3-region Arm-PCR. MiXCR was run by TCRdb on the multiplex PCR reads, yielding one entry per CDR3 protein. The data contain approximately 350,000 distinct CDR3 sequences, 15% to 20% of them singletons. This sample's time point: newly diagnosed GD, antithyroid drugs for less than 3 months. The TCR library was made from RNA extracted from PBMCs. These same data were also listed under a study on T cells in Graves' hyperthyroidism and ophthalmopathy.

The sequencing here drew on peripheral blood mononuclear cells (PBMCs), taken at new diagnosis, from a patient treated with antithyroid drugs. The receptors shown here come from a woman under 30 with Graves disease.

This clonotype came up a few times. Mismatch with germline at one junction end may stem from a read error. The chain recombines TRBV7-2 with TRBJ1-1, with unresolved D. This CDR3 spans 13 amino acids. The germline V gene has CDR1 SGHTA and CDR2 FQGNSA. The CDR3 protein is CASSLGANAEAFF. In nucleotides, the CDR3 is TGTGCCAGCAGCTTAGGAGCGAACGCTGAAGCTTTCTTT.

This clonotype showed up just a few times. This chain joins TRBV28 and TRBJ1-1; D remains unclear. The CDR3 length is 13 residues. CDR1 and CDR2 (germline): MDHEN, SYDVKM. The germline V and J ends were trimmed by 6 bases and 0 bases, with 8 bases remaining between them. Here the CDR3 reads CASSPAVNTEAFF. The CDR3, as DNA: TGTGCCAGCAGCCCTGCGGTGAACACTGAAGCTTTCTTT.

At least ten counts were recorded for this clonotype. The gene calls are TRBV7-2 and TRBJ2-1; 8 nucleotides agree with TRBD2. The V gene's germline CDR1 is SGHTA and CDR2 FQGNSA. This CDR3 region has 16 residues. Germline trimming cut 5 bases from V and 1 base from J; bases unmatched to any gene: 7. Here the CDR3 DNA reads TGTGCCAGCAGCCCCCACGCGGGGGGTTCCTACAATGAGCAGTTCTTC. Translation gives CASSPHAGGSYNEQFF.

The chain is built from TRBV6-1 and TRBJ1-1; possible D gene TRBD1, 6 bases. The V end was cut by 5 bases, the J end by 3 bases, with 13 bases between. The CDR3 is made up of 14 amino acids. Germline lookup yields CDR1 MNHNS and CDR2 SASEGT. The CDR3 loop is CASSNRRGYTEAFF. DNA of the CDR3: TGTGCCAGCAGTAACCGCAGGGGATACACTGAAGCTTTCTTT.

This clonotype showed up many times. The CDR3 reads CASSGGTDNYGYTF. The DNA of the CDR3 is TGTGCCAGCAGTGGGGGGACAGATAACTATGGCTACACCTTC. This chain links TRBV2 with TRBJ1-2, with TRBD1 identical over 7 bases. The CDR3 extends over 14 amino acids. V gave up 4 bases and J gave up 1 base; unmatched junction bases: 3. The germline V gene encodes CDR1 SNHLY and CDR2 FYNNEI.

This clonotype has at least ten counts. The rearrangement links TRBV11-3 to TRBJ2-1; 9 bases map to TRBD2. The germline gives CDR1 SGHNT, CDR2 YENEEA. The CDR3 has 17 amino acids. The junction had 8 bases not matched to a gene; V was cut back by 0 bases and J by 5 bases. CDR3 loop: CASSLEQLAGDNNEQFF. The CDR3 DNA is TGTGCCAGCAGCTTAGAGCAATTAGCGGGAGACAACAATGAGCAGTTCTTC.

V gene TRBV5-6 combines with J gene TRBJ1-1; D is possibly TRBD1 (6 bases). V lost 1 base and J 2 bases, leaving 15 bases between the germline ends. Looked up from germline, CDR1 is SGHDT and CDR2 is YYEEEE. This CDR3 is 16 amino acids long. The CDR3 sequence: CASSLNRVGVNTEAFF. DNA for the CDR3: TGTGCCAGCAGCTTGAACAGGGTTGGGGTCAACACTGAAGCTTTCTTT.

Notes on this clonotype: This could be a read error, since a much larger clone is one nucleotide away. The CDR3 DNA sequence: TGCAGTGCTATTTTTAGCCCGGGGGCCAACCAAGAGACCCGGTACTTC. Translated, it gives CSAIFSPGANQETRYF. The V call is TRBV20-1, the J call TRBJ2-7, with D perhaps assigned TRBD1 or TRBD2 (6 bases each). In germline, CDR1 is DFQATT, CDR2 SNEGSKA (reference sequence). The CDR3 covers 16 residues. V was shortened by 4 bases and J by 12 bases, with 31 bases between the two germline ends.

The CDR3 reads CATSDPGGGETDTQYF. CDR3 nucleotide sequence: TGTGCCACCAGTGATCCAGGGGGCGGTGAGACAGATACGCAGTATTTT. This sequence joins TRBV24-1 and TRBJ2-3, with TRBD1 matching 8 bases. The V and J ends lost 3 bases and 3 bases, in that order; junction bases with no gene match: 7. Germline V gene lookup returns CDR1 KGHDR and CDR2 SFDVKD. This CDR3 has 16 residues.

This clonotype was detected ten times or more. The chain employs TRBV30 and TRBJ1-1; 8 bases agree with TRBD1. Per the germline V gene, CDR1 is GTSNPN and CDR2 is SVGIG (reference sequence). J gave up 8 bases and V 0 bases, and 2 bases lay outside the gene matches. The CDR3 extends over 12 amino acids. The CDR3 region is CAWSVQGGEAFF. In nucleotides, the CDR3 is TGTGCCTGGAGTGTACAGGGGGGCGAAGCTTTCTTT.

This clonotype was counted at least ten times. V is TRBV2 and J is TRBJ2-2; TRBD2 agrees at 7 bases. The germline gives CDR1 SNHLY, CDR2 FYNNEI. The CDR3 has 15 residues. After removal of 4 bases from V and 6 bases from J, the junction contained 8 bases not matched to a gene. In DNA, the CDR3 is TGTGCCAGCAGTGGAGCGTGGCGGGAGCCCGGGGAGCTGTTTTTT. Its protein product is CASSGAWREPGELFF.

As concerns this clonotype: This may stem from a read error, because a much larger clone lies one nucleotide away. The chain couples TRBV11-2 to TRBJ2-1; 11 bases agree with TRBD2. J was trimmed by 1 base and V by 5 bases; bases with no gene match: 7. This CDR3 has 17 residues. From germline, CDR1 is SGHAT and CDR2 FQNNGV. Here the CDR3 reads CASSQPGLAVSYNEQFF. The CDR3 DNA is TGTGCCAGCAGCCAGCCGGGACTAGCGGTTTCCTACAATGAGCAGTTCTTC.

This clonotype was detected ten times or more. This CDR3 is CASSELSGRSYEQYF. CDR3 DNA sequence: TGTGCCAGCAGTGAACTTAGCGGGCGGTCCTACGAGCAGTACTTC. The rearrangement links TRBV2 to TRBJ2-7; TRBD2 agrees at 7 bases. Per germline, CDR1 SNHLY and CDR2 FYNNEI. The V gene end was trimmed by 2 bases and the J gene end by 1 base; junction bases not matched to a gene: 5. The CDR3 is 15 amino acids.

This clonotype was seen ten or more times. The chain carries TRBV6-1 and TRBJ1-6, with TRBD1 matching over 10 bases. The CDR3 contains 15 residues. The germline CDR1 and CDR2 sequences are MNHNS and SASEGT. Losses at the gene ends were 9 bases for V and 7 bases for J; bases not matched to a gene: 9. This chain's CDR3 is CASISPGQGNSPLHF. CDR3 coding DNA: TGTGCCAGTATCAGTCCGGGACAGGGGAATTCACCCCTCCACTTT.

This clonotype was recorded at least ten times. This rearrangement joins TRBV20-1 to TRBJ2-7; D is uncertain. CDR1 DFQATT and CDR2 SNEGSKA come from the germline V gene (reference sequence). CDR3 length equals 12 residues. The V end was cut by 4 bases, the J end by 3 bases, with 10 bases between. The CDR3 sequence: CSANQKSYEQYF. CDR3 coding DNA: TGCAGTGCTAATCAGAAGAGCTACGAGCAGTACTTC.

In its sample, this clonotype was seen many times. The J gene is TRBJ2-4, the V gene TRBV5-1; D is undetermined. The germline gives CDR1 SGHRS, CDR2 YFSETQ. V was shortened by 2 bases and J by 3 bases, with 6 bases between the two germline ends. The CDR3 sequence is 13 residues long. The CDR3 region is CASSFNDKNIQYF. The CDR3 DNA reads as TGCGCCAGCAGCTTTAACGACAAAAACATTCAGTACTTC.

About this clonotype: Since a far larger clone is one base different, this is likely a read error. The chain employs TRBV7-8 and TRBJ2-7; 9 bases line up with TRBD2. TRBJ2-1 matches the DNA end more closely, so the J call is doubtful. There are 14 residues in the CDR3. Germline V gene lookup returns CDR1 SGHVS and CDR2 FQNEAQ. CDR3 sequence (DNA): TGTGCCGGCAGCGTAGGTAGCGGGAGCGGCGAGCAGTTCTTC. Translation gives CAGSVGSGSGEQFF.

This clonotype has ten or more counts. CDR3 loop: CASSIVDEQYF. DNA of the CDR3: TGTGCCAGCTCAATCGTAGACGAGCAGTACTTC. The chain combines TRBV18 with TRBJ2-7; D call uncertain. Trimming took 5 bases from V and 5 from J, leaving 7 bases between them. From germline, CDR1 is KGHSH and CDR2 LQKENI. The CDR3 is made up of 11 amino acids.

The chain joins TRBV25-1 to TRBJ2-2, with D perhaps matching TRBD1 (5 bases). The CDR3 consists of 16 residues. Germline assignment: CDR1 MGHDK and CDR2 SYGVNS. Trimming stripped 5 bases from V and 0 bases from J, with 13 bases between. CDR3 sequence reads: CASSYWGGPNTGELFF. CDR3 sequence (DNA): TGTGCCAGCAGTTACTGGGGCGGCCCGAACACCGGGGAGCTGTTTTTT. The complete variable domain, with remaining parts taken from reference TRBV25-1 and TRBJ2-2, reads EADIYQTPRYLVIGTGKKITLECSQTMGHDKMYWYQQDPGMELHLIHYSYGVNSTEKGDLSSESTVSRIRTEHFPLTLESARPSHTSQYLCASSYWGGPNTGELFFGEGSRLTVL.

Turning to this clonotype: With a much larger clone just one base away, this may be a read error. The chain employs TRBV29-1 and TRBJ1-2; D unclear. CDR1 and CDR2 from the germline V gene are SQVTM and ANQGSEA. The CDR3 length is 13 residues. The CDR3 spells CSIESGIGYGYTF. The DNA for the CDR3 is TGCAGCATTGAGTCCGGTATTGGCTATGGCTACACCTTC.

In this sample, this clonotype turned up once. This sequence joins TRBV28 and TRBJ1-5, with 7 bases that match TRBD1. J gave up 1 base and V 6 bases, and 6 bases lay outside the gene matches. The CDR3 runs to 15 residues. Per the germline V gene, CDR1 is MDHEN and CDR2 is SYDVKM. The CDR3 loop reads CASRRPGGSNQPQHF. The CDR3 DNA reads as TGTGCCAGCAGACGGCCAGGGGGAAGCAATCAGCCCCAGCATTTT.

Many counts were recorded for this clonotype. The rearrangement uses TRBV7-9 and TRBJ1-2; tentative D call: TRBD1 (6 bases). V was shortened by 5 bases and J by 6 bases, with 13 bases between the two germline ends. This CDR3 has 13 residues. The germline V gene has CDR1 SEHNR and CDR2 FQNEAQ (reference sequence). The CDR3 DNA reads TGTGCCAGCAGCCTGTATAACAGGGATGGCTACACCTTC. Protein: CASSLYNRDGYTF.

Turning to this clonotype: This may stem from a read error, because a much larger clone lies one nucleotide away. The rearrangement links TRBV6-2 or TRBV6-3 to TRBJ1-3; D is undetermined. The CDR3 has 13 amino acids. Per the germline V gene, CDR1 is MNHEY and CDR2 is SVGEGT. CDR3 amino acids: CAGRSWGLNTIYF. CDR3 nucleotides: TGTGCCGGCAGGAGTTGGGGATTGAACACCATATATTTT.

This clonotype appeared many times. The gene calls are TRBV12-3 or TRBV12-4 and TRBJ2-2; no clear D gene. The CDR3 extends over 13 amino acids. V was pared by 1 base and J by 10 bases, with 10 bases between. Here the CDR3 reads CASSLELAEELFF. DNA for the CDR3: TGTGCCAGCAGTTTAGAATTGGCCGAGGAGCTGTTTTTT.

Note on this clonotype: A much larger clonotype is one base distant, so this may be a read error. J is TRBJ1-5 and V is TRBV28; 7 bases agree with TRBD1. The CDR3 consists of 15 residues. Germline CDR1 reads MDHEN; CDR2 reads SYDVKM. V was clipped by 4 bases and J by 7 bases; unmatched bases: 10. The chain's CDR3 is CASSYAPGGEQPQHF. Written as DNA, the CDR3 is TGTGCCAGCAGTTACGCCCCAGGGGGAGAACAGCCCCAGCATTTT.

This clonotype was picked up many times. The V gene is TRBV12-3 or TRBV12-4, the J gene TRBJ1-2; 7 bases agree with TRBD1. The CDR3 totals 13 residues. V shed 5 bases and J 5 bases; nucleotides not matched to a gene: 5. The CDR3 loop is CASSLGGQYGYTF. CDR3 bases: TGTGCCAGCAGTCTAGGGGGACAGTATGGCTACACCTTC.

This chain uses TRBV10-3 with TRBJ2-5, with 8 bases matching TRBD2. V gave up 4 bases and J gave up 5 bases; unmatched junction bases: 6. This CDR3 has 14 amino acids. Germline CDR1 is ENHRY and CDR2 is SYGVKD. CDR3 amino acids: CAISGSTSAETQYF. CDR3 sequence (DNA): TGTGCCATCAGTGGATCGACTAGCGCTGAGACCCAGTACTTC.

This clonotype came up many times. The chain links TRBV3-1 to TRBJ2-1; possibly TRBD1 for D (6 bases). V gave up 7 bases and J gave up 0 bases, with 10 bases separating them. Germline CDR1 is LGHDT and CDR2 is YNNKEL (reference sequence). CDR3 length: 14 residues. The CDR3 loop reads CASNRGSSYNEQFF. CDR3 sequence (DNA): TGTGCCAGCAATAGGGGGAGCTCCTACAATGAGCAGTTCTTC.